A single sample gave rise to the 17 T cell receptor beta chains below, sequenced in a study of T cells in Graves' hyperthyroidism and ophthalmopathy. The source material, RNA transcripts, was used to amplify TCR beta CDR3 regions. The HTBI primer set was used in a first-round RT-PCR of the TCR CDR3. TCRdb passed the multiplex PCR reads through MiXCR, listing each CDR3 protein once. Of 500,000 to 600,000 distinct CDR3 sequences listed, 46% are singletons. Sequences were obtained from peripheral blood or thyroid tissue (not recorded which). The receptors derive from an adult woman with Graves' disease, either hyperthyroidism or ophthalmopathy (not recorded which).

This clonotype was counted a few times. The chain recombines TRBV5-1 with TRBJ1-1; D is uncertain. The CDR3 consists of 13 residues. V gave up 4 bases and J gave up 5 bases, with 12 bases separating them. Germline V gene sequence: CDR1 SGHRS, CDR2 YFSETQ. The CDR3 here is CASSGLAGTEAFF. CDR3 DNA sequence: TGCGCCAGCAGCGGACTAGCGGGGACTGAAGCTTTCTTT.

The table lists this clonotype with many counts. CDR3 in DNA: TGTGCCAGCACCGGAACGGGGTACGAAGCTTTCTTT. It encodes CASTGTGYEAFF. This rearrangement joins TRBV2 to TRBJ1-1; no clear D gene. Looked up from germline, CDR1 is SNHLY and CDR2 is FYNNEI. V lost 7 bases, J lost 8 bases, and 14 bases lay in between. This CDR3 comprises 12 residues.

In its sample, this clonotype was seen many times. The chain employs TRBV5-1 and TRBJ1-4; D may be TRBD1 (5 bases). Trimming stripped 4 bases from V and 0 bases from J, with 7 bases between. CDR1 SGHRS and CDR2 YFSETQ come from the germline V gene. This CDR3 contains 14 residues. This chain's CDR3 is CASSTTATNEKLFF. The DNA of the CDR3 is TGCGCCAGCAGCACGACAGCAACTAATGAAAAACTGTTTTTT.

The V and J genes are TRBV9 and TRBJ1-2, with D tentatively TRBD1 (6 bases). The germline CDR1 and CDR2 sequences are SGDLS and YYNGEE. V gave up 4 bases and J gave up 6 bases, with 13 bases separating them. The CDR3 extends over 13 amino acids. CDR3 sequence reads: CASSPPSGDGYTF. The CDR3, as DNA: TGTGCCAGCAGCCCACCCTCAGGGGATGGCTACACCTTC.

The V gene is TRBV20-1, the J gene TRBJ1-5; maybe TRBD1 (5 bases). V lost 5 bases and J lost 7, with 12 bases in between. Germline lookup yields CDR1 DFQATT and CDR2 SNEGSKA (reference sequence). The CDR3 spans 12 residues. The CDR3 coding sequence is TGCAGTGCTGTAAGTGGGGACCAGCCCCAGCATTTT. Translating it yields CSAVSGDQPQHF.

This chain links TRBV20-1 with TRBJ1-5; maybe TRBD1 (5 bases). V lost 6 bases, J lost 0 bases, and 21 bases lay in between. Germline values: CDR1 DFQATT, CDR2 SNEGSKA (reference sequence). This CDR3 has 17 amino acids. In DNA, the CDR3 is TGCAGTGCGGGGACTAGCGGGGCACATTATAGCAATCAGCCCCAGCATTTT. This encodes CSAGTSGAHYSNQPQHF.

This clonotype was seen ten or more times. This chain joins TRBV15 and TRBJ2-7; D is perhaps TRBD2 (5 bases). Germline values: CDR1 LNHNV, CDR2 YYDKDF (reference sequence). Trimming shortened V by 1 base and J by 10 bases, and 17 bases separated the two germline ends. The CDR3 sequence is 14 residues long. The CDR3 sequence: CATSRARSDSLQYF. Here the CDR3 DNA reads TGTGCCACCAGCAGAGCTCGATCGGACTCGCTCCAGTACTTC. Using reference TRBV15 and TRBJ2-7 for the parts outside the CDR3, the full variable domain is DAMVIQNPRYQVTQFGKPVTLSCSQTLNHNVMYWYQQKSSQAPKLLFHYYDKDFNNEADTPDNFQSRRPNTSFCFLDIRSPGLGDTAMYLCATSRARSDSLQYFGPGTRLTVT.

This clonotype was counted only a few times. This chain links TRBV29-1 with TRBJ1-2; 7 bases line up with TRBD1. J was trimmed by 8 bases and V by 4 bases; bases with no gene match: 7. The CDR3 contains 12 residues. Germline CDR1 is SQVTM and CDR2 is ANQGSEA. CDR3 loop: CSVGLSTGGYTF. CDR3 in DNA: TGCAGCGTTGGGCTGTCGACAGGGGGCTACACCTTC.

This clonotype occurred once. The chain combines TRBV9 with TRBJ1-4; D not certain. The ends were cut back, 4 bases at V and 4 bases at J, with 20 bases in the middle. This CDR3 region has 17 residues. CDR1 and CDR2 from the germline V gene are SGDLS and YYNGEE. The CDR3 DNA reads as TGTGCCAGCAGCTCTCCCAAAAGGGCCGGAAGTAATGAAAAACTGTTTTTT. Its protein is CASSSPKRAGSNEKLFF.

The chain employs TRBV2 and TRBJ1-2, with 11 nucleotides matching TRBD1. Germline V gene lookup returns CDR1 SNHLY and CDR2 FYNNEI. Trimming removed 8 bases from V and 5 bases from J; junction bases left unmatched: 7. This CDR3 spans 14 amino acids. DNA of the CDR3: TGTGCCAGCTGGACAGGGGGCTTTGGATATGGCTACACCTTC. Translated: CASWTGGFGYGYTF.

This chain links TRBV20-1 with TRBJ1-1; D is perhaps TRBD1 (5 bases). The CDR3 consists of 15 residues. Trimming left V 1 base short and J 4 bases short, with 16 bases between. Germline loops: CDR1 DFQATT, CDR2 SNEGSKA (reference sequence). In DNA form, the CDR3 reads TGCAGTGCTAGAGGACTAGCGGGGCTTGGCACTGAAGCTTTCTTT. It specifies CSARGLAGLGTEAFF.

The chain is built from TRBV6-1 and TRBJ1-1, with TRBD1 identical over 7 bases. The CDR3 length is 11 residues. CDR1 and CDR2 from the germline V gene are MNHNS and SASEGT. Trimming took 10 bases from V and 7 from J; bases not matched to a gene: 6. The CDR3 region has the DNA TGTGCCACAGGGACAGCGCTTGAAGCTTTCTTT. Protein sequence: CATGTALEAFF.

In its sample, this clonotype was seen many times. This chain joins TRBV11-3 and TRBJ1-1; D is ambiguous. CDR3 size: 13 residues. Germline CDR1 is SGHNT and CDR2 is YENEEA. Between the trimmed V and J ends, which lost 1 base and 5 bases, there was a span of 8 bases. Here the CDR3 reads CASSLVKGTEAFF. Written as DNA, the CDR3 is TGTGCCAGCAGCTTAGTAAAAGGGACTGAAGCTTTCTTT.

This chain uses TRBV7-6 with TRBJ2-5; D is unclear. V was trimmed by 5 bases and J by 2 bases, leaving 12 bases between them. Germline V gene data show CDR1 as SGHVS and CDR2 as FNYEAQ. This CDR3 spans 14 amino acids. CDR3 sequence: CASSLPARQETQYF. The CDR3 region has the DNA TGTGCCAGCAGCCTCCCCGCCAGGCAAGAGACCCAGTACTTC.

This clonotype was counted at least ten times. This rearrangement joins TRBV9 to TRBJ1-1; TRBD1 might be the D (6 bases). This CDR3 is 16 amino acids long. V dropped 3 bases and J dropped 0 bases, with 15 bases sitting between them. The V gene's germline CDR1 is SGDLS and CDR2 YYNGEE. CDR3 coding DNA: TGTGCCAGCAGCGCCGCACCGGGACACCTGAACACTGAAGCTTTCTTT. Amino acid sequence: CASSAAPGHLNTEAFF.

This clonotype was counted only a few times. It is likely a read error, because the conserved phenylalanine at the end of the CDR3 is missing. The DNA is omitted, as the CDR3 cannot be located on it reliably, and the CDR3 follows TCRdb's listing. The CDR3: CASSYGLAG. V usage is TRBV7-2 and J usage is TRBJ2-5. The CDR3 length equals 9 residues, ends included. Germline V CDR1 and CDR2: SGHTA, FQGNSA.

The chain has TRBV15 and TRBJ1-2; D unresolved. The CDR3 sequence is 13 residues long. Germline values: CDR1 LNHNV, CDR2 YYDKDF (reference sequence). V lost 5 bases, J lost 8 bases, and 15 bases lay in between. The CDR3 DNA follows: TGTGCCACCAGCCCACGGCCGGGGAGCGGCTACACCTTC. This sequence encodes CATSPRPGSGYTF.